These 4 T cell receptor beta chains came from one sample sequenced in a study of beta chain features in type 1 diabetes. Study-wide findings and caveats: Researchers report that Type 1 diabetes patients had moderately but significantly shorter TCRB CDR3s across all four CD4+ subsets.

Antigen specificity for these receptors is unknown. Sequencing targeted expressed TCRB transcripts, as all isolated RNA had been reverse transcribed. Using immunoSEQ multiplex PCR, the repertoire was profiled, and TCRdb retains in-frame clones only, with some absent. The data hold 600,000 to 750,000 clones, with around 12% observed a single time. The sample comprised naive CD4+ T cells from blood. These receptors were collected from a man younger than 45 with type 1 diabetes.

V is TRBV7-8 and J is TRBJ1-5, with D unresolved. V gave up 3 bases and J gave up 5 bases, with 17 bases separating them. The germline V gene encodes CDR1 SGHVS and CDR2 FQNEAQ. CDR3 length equals 16 residues. CDR3 loop: CASSFQSARTHQPQHF. CDR3 sequence (DNA): TGTGCCAGCAGCTTCCAATCCGCCAGGACGCATCAGCCCCAGCATTTT.

The rearrangement uses TRBV6-6 and TRBJ2-7; weak D call: TRBD2 (5 bases). This CDR3 contains 14 residues. Germline V gives CDR1 MNHNY, CDR2 SVGAGI (reference sequence). V lost 7 bases, J lost 5 bases, and 18 bases lay in between. This CDR3 is CASTPEGRIDEQYF. CDR3 DNA sequence: TGTGCCAGCACCCCAGAGGGCAGGATAGACGAGCAGTACTTC.

This clone was observed a few times. This chain uses TRBV28 with TRBJ2-7; no reliable D call. The germline CDR1 and CDR2 sequences are MDHEN and SYDVKM. The CDR3 loop spans 12 amino acids. V gave up 8 bases and J gave up 6 bases, with 14 bases separating them. The CDR3 DNA is TGTGCCAGCTGCCTTCTACGAGGCGAGCAGTACTTC. Translation gives CASCLLRGEQYF. The complete variable domain, with remaining parts taken from reference TRBV28 and TRBJ2-7, reads DVKVTQSSRYLVKRTGEKVFLECVQDMDHENMFWYRQDPGLGLRLIYFSYDVKMKEKGDIPEGYSVSREKKERFSLILESASTNQTSMYLCASCLLRGEQYFGPGTRLTVT.

The J gene is TRBJ2-7, the V gene TRBV25-1, with 7 bases matching TRBD2. The germline CDR1 and CDR2 sequences are MGHDK and SYGVNS. CDR3 length equals 15 residues. The J segment lost 2 bases and the V segment lost 3 bases, leaving 7 bases of the junction unmatched. CDR3 DNA: TGTGCCAGCAGTGAGGGGGGGGACCTGCCCTACGAGCAGTACTTC. It is translated as CASSEGGDLPYEQYF.